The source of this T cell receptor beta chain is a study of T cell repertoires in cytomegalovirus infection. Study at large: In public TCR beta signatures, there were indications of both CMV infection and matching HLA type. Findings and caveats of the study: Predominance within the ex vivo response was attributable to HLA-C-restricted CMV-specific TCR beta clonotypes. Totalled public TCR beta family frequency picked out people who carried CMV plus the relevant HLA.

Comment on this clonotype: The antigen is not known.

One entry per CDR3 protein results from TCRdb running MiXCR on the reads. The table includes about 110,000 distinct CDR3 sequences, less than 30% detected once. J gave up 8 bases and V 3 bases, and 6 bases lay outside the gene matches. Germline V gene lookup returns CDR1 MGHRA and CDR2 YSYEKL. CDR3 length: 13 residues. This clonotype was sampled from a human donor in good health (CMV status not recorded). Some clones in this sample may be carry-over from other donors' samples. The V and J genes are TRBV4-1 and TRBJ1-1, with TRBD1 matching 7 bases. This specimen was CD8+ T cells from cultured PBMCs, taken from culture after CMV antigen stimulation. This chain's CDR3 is CASSHNRGREAFF. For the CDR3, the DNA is TGCGCCAGCAGCCACAACAGGGGTAGGGAAGCTTTCTTT.